This TCR beta chain appears in the sequencing data of a study of shared clonotypes between healthy human individuals (dated by TCRdb to 2019 to 2021). General notes on the study: Two women and a few men aged 18 to 49 years were included in the cohort. For each donor, three plates each were used for CD4 naive and CD4 memory, two plates were used for CD8 naive, and one plate was used for CD8 memory. To estimate repertoire size and how much clonotypes are shared between individuals, the study performed deep sequencing of blood TCR repertoires from a few healthy adults. To increase sequencing depth and limit assay-specific biases, TCR repertoire library preparation and sequencing were carried out by different laboratories using diverse techniques. Between about 0.8 and 9.5 billion PBMCs per donor were obtained by leukapheresis.

A remark on this clone: Its antigen has not been determined. Per-base quality was not reported, and no clone a single base away is much larger than it. Other DNA sequences in the same sample also yield this CDR3.

The donors were healthy, HIV-negative adults with no recently reported acute infections or vaccinations. Every donor was a Caucasian adult living in Nashville, Tennessee, USA. CD4+ T cells were enriched through magnetic negative selection, after which naive cells were positively selected on CD45RA and the remaining negative fraction served as the memory subset. After blood collection by leukapheresis, PBMCs were isolated using Ficoll-Histopaque density gradient centrifugation and then cryopreserved in the vapor phase of liquid nitrogen. Purity and quantity of every magnetically sorted T cell population were checked by analytical flow cytometry. From each sorted fraction, genomic DNA was isolated and quantified by UV absorbance on a Nanodrop 2000c. Using the deep immunoSEQ assay, multiplex PCR amplified TCR CDR3 regions from genomic DNA. For each cell subset, the extracted genomic DNA was distributed evenly across all wells of several immunoSEQ 96-well plates, and each plate served as one replicate. For sorted subsets, each replicate PCR was loaded with 200 ng genomic DNA, equivalent to 30,000 to 35,000 T cell genomes. Purified libraries were quantified with a Qubit 3.0 fluorometer, sized on a Bioanalyzer 2100, and re-quantified with the KAPA Library Quantification kit. Every immunoSEQ 96-well plate was sequenced on a separate single-read 150-cycle Illumina NextSeq 550 flow cell. In the source study's methods: Because only junctional sequences without quality scores were contained in the immunoSEQ output, filtering matching that applied to full-length reads could not be performed. To assign V/J genes and CDR3, sequences were annotated against IMGT germline references using PyIR, a Python wrapper for IgBLAST v1.9. Reads were removed for weak V/J assignments (E-value above 1e-6), missing CDR3, stop codons, out-of-frame junctions, or ambiguous translated residues. V3J clonotypes were defined as sequences sharing the same inferred V gene, J gene, and CDR3 amino acid sequence. The percentage overlap between two repertoires was calculated by dividing the number of shared unique clonotypes by the size of the smaller repertoire. Three approaches were used to assess repertoire richness: RTK rarefaction, the Chao1 estimator, and Recon v2.1 estimates of unobserved clonotypes. For all TCRbeta clonotypes obtained by the gDNA method from four donors, generation probabilities were computed with OLGA. TCRdb limited this immuneACCESS table to in-frame rearrangements with V and J called. A share of clones is missing; checked studies link under half to unresolved V genes, and the rest is unexplained. For V, J and clone size, that table is used; D and trimming come from the DNA. This sample has over a million clones in its table, and about 70% of those were observed once. Jointly, the top ten make up approximately 1.5% of the sample.

The paper's findings and limits, for the study overall: Pairwise subsampling led to the expectation that sequencing depth would affect the degree of clonotype sharing among donors. Rarefaction of sorted-subset datasets indicated incomplete sequencing despite the large sequencing depth. Because the study included a small number of donors, the genetic and exposure-history diversity represented was limited. Compared with non-shared clonotypes, the clonotypes found in all four sorted-subset donors had higher generation probabilities. Sharing across several donors was observed for approximately 5% of naive CD4, 3.5% of naive CD8, 2% to 2.5% of memory CD4, and around 0.42% of memory CD8 clonotypes. Only blood was sampled, and tissue TCR repertoires likely differ from those in blood. Larger estimated clonotype richness was generally found for naive subsets than for memory subsets.

The clonotype comes from a man aged 18 to 30 in good health. The sequenced sample consisted of memory CD4+ T cells sorted from blood. According to the study, the label for this sample's cell subset or site signals: CD45RA-negative fraction.

The CDR3 protein is CASSSSSYGYTF. The DNA sequence follows: TGTGCCAGCAGTTCCTCCTCATATGGCTACACCTTC. The chain uses TRBV28 and TRBJ1-2, with the D gene not confidently named. The CDR3 measures 12 amino acids from cysteine to phenylalanine. This entry keeps only the CDR3 DNA: 36 bases, framed from base 1. V is reduced by 4 bases and J by 5 bases, leaving a spacing of 8 bases between them. As encoded in the germline V gene, CDR1 is MDHEN while CDR2 is SYDVKM.